This entry features one T cell receptor (beta chain) sequence. This specimen belongs to a study of T-cell reconstitution after alpha-beta-depleted transplantation in children. Germline CDR1 SNHLY, CDR2 FYNNEI. Trimming pared 10 bases from V and 0 bases from J, leaving 16 bases between. The CDR3 is 14 residues long. Molecular barcoding with unique molecular identifiers was used for the TCRbeta library. TCRdb redid the calling of the PCR reads with MiXCR, one entry per CDR3 protein. The sample lists over 100,000 distinct CDR3 sequences, 6% to 9% occurring once. The starting material was PBMCs, obtained before TCRalphabeta/CD19-depleted stem cell transplant. This sequence originates from a boy younger than 10 with acute lymphoblastic leukemia, due to receive a stem cell transplant. The V gene is TRBV2, the J gene TRBJ2-7; D might be TRBD1 or TRBD2, each matching 6 bases. The CDR3 is CATTRGPHSYEQYF. DNA of the CDR3: TGTGCCACCACCCGGGGGCCCCACTCCTACGAGCAGTACTTC.